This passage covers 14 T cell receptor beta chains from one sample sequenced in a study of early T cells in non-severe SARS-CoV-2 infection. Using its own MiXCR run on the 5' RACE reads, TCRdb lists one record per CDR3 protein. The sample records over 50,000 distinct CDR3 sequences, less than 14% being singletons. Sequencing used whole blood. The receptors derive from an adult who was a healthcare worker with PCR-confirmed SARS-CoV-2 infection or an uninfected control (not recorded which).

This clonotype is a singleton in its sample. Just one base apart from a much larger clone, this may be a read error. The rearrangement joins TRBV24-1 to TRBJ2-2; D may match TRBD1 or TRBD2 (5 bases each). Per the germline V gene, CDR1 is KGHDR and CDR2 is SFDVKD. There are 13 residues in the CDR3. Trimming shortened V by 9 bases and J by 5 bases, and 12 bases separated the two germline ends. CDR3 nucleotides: TGTGCCACCGAGGGGTTGATTACCGGGGAGCTGTTTTTT. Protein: CATEGLITGELFF.

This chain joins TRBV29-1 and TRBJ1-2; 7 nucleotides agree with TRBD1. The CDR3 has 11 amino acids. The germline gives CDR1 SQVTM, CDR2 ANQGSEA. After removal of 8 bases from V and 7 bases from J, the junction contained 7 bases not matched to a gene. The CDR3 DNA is TGCAGCACACAGGGGACTACTGGCTACACCTTC. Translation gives CSTQGTTGYTF. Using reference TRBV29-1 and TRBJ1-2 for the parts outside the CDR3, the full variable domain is SAVISQKPSRDICQRGTSLTIQCQVDSQVTMMFWYRQQPGQSLTLIATANQGSEATYESGFVIDKFPISRPNLTFSTLTVSNMSPEDSSIYLCSTQGTTGYTFGSGTRLTVV.

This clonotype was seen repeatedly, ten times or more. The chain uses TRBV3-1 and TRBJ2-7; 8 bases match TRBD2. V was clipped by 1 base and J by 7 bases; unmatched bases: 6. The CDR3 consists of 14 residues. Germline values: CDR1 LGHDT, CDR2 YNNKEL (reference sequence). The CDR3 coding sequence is TGTGCCAGCAGCCAAGGTGGACTAGCTGGGGAGCAGTACTTC. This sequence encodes CASSQGGLAGEQYF.

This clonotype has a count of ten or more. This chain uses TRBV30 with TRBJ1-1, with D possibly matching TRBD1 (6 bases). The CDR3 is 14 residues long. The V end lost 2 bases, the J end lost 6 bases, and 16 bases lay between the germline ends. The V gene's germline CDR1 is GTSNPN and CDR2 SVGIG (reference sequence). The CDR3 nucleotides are TGTGCCTGGAGTACCCCCGGGACATTCGCTGAAGCTTTCTTT. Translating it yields CAWSTPGTFAEAFF.

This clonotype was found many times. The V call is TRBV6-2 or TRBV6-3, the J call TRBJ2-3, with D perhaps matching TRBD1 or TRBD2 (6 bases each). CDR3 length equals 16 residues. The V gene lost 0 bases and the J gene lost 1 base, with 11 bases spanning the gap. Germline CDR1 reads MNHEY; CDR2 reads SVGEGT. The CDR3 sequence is CASSYSPGAGTDTQYF. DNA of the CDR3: TGTGCCAGCAGTTACTCCCCGGGGGCCGGCACAGATACGCAGTATTTT.

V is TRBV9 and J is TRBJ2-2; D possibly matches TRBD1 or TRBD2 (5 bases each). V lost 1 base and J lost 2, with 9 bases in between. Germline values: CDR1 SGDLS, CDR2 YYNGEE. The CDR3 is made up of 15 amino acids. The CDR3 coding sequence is TGTGCCAGCAGCGTATGGGACCAAAACACCGGGGAGCTGTTTTTT. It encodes CASSVWDQNTGELFF.

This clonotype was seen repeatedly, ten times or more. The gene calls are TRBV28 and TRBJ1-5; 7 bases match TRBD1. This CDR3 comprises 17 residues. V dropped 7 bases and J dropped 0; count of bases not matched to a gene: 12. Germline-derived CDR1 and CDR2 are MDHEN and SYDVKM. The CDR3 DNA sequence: TGTGCCAGCACCCTAGGAGGGGGCCGATATAGCAATCAGCCCCAGCATTTT. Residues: CASTLGGGRYSNQPQHF.

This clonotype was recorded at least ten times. CDR3 amino acids: CASSQGRAQYF. Written as DNA, the CDR3 is TGTGCCAGCAGCCAGGGCAGGGCCCAGTACTTC. The J gene is TRBJ2-5, the V gene TRBV7-2, with TRBD1 as a possible D gene (5 bases). V was clipped by 5 bases and J by 9 bases, with 10 bases between them. From germline, CDR1 is SGHTA and CDR2 FQGNSA. This CDR3 has 11 amino acids.

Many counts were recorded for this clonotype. The CDR3 reads CASSLNRGRGEQYF. In nucleotides, the CDR3 is TGTGCCAGCAGCTTAAACAGGGGGAGAGGGGAGCAGTACTTC. The genes are TRBV11-2 and TRBJ2-7; 8 bases line up with TRBD1. The CDR3 sequence is 14 residues long. The trim removed 2 bases at V and 7 bases at J, leaving 7 bases unmatched. Germline-derived CDR1 and CDR2 are SGHAT and FQNNGV.

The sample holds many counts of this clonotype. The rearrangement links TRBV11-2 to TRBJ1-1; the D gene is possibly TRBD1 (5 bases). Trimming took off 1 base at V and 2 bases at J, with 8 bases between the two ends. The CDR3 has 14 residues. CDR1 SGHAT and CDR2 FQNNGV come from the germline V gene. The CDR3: CASSLGQLNTEAFF. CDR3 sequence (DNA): TGTGCCAGCAGCTTAGGACAGCTCAACACTGAAGCTTTCTTT.

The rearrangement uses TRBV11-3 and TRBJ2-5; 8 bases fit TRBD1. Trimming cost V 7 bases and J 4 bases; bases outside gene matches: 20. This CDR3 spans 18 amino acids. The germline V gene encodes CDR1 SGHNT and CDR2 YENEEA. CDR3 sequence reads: CASNPGGGTGVPGETQYF. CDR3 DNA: TGTGCCAGCAACCCCGGTGGGGGGACAGGCGTGCCGGGAGAGACCCAGTACTTC.

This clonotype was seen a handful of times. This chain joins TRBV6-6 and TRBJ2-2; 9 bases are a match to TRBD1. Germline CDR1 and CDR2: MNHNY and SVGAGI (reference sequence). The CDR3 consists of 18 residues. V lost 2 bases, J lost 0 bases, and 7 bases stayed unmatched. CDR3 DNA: TGTGCCAGCAGTTACCGATTAGGACAGGGGACGAACACCGGGGAGCTGTTTTTT. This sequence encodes CASSYRLGQGTNTGELFF.

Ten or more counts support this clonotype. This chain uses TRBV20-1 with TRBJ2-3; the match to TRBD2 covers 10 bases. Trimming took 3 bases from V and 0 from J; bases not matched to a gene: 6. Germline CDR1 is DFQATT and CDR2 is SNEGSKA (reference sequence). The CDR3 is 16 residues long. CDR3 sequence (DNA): TGCAGTGCTAGTAGCGGGGGGCGTTCTAGCACAGATACGCAGTATTTT. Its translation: CSASSGGRSSTDTQYF.

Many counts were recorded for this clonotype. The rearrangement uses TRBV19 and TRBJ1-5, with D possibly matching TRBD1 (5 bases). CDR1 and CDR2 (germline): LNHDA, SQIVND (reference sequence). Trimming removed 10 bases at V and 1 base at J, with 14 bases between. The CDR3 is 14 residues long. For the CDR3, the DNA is TGTGCCACCGGGGGATCCAGGAGCAATCAGCCCCAGCATTTT. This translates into CATGGSRSNQPQHF.